Below, 31 T cell receptor beta chains from the same sample are listed, as sequenced in a study of Ad26.COV2.S vaccination and SARS-CoV-2 variants. Profiling relied on immunoSEQ multiplex PCR, and the TCRdb table lists in-frame clones only, not all of them. The sample has under 500,000 clones; around 92% are singletons. The treatment here: approximately 18 received Ad26.COV2.S at low or high dose, single or two shots; about five received placebo; per-sample allocation not given. Samples were taken on day 63 after the first vaccine or placebo injection. The sample consisted of peripheral blood, taken in a trial of Ad26.COV2.S vaccine versus placebo. These receptors came from a person aged 18-65 years who received the Ad26.COV2.S COVID-19 vaccine or a placebo.

The rearrangement uses TRBV5-1 and TRBJ2-1; 12 bases line up with TRBD2. V lost 3 bases and J lost 5; bases outside the gene matches: 12. Germline values: CDR1 SGHRS, CDR2 YFSETQ. The CDR3 is 18 amino acids. CDR3 sequence (DNA): TGCGCCAGCAGCTCTGGAGGTACTAGCGGGGGGAGTCACAATGAGCAGTTCTTC. Its translation: CASSSGGTSGGSHNEQFF.

A single count supports this clone. This chain links TRBV4-3 with TRBJ1-1, with D uncertain. Germline-derived CDR1 and CDR2 are LGHNA and YSLEER. This CDR3 has 15 amino acids. The V end lost 3 bases, the J end lost 2 bases, and 13 bases lay between the germline ends. DNA for the CDR3: TGCGCCAGCAGCCAGTACGGGAGTCCAAACACTGAAGCTTTCTTT. This encodes CASSQYGSPNTEAFF.

V is TRBV9 and J is TRBJ2-3; the match to TRBD2 covers 8 bases. Germline lookup yields CDR1 SGDLS and CDR2 YYNGEE. The CDR3 is 14 residues long. Trimming cost V 4 bases and J 10 bases; bases outside gene matches: 11. CDR3 bases: TGTGCCAGCAGCTTACCTCAAGGGACTAGTGCGCAGTATTTT. It specifies CASSLPQGTSAQYF.

The rearrangement joins TRBV27 to TRBJ2-1; 9 nucleotides align to TRBD2. V lost 5 bases to trimming and J lost 4 bases; unmatched junction nucleotides: 6. In germline, CDR1 is MNHEY, CDR2 SMNVEV (reference sequence). This CDR3 is 15 amino acids long. In DNA form, the CDR3 reads TGTGCCAGCAGTCCCACTAGCGGGCTGTACAATGAGCAGTTCTTC. This translates into CASSPTSGLYNEQFF.

There are a few counts of this clone. Other DNA sequences from this sample encode an identical CDR3 as well. V usage is TRBV7-9 and J usage is TRBJ1-1; D ambiguous. Germline-derived CDR1 and CDR2 are SEHNR and FQNEAQ (reference sequence). Trimming stripped 1 base from V and 1 base from J, with 7 bases between. This CDR3 contains 14 residues. The CDR3 DNA is TGTGCCAGCAGCTTAGGTCGGGGGAACACTGAAGCTTTCTTT. Its protein product is CASSLGRGNTEAFF.

The V call is TRBV11-2, the J call TRBJ2-7, with no clear D. The V end was cut by 0 bases, the J end by 6 bases, with 12 bases between. Per the germline V gene, CDR1 is SGHAT and CDR2 is FQNNGV. The CDR3 runs 14 residues. The CDR3 reads CASSLEGSPSEQYF. The DNA of the CDR3 is TGTGCCAGCAGCTTAGAGGGTAGCCCAAGCGAGCAGTACTTC.

J is TRBJ1-4 and V is TRBV27; D call uncertain. The CDR3 is made up of 14 amino acids. Trimming stripped 3 bases from V and 3 bases from J, with 8 bases between. Germline V gives CDR1 MNHEY, CDR2 SMNVEV (reference sequence). The CDR3 loop reads CASSFFGANEKLFF. The CDR3 coding sequence is TGTGCCAGCAGTTTCTTTGGTGCTAATGAAAAACTGTTTTTT.

The chain joins TRBV7-9 to TRBJ2-1, with D unresolved. The CDR3 is 14 residues long. Germline lookup yields CDR1 SEHNR and CDR2 FQNEAQ (reference sequence). The ends were cut back, 1 base at V and 9 bases at J, with 13 bases in the middle. CDR3 nucleotide sequence: TGTGCCAGCAGCTTAGTAGATTACCTGGGTGAGCAGTTCTTC. This codes for CASSLVDYLGEQFF.

The chain is built from TRBV30 and TRBJ1-5; tentatively, D is TRBD1 (5 bases). V was cut by 1 base and J by 6 bases, with 13 bases left in between. CDR3 length: 14 residues. Germline CDR1 reads GTSNPN; CDR2 reads SVGIG (reference sequence). CDR3 sequence (DNA): TGTGCCTGGAGTGCCGCGAACGGGGGTCAGCCCCAGCATTTT. Amino acids: CAWSAANGGQPQHF.

The chain links TRBV18 to TRBJ2-6; perhaps TRBD1 as D (5 bases). Germline values: CDR1 KGHSH, CDR2 LQKENI. Trimming left V 2 bases short and J 0 bases short, with 17 bases between. The CDR3 contains 19 residues. The CDR3 loop reads CASSPNRQYYHSGANVLTF. CDR3 coding DNA: TGTGCCAGCTCACCAAACAGACAGTACTACCACTCTGGGGCCAACGTCCTGACTTTC.

The chain is built from TRBV28 and TRBJ2-2; weak D call: TRBD1 (5 bases). Germline CDR1 MDHEN, CDR2 SYDVKM. The CDR3 is made up of 16 amino acids. V dropped 5 bases and J dropped 6 bases, with 19 bases sitting between them. CDR3 coding DNA: TGTGCCAGCAGTCCCCGGGCAGGGTACTTTTCCGGGGAGCTGTTTTTT. The encoded protein is CASSPRAGYFSGELFF.

The chain recombines TRBV2 with TRBJ2-2; 8 bases are a match to TRBD1. The V and J ends lost 6 bases and 2 bases, in that order; junction bases with no gene match: 5. The germline gives CDR1 SNHLY, CDR2 FYNNEI. This CDR3 has 15 residues. In DNA, the CDR3 is TGTGCCAGCAGCACGACAGGGGCTAACACCGGGGAGCTGTTTTTT. This sequence encodes CASSTTGANTGELFF.

This chain uses TRBV6-6 with TRBJ2-1; the D gene is possibly TRBD1 (5 bases). The V end lost 10 bases, the J end lost 8 bases, and 18 bases lay between the germline ends. Germline CDR1 and CDR2: MNHNY and SVGAGI (reference sequence). This CDR3 region has 13 residues. CDR3 sequence reads: CATSSVRADEQFF. The CDR3 bases are TGTGCCACCAGCAGTGTCAGGGCCGATGAGCAGTTCTTC.

The chain couples TRBV5-4 to TRBJ1-4; possibly TRBD1 for D (5 bases). The CDR3 totals 15 residues. The germline V and J ends were trimmed by 4 bases and 8 bases, with 18 bases remaining between them. Germline loops: CDR1 SGHNT, CDR2 YYREEE (reference sequence). The CDR3 is CASSAGTGVWEKLFF. The CDR3 coding sequence is TGTGCCAGCAGCGCAGGGACCGGGGTGTGGGAAAAACTGTTTTTT.

The CDR3 spells CASSLALRDYGYTF. CDR3 coding DNA: TGTGCCAGCAGCTTAGCCCTTCGGGACTATGGCTACACCTTC. V is TRBV7-2 and J is TRBJ1-2; D not resolved. Trimming pared 0 bases from V and 3 bases from J, leaving 8 bases between. This CDR3 has 14 amino acids. Germline CDR1 and CDR2: SGHTA and FQGNSA.

The chain recombines TRBV7-6 with TRBJ2-6; 7 nucleotides agree with TRBD2. Trimming at V came to 1 base and at J to 1 base, leaving 1 base not matched to a gene. CDR3 length: 16 residues. Germline-derived CDR1 and CDR2 are SGHVS and FNYEAQ. In DNA form, the CDR3 reads TGTGCCAGCAGCTTAGTAGCGGGTTCTGGGGCCAACGTCCTGACTTTC. It specifies CASSLVAGSGANVLTF.

The chain is built from TRBV7-2 and TRBJ2-1; the D gene is possibly TRBD2 (6 bases). The germline V gene encodes CDR1 SGHTA and CDR2 FQGNSA. The CDR3 sequence is 15 residues long. The V and J ends lost 2 bases and 4 bases respectively, with 12 bases between them. The DNA for the CDR3 is TGTGCCAGCAGCTTATCTGGGAGGAGTTACAATGAGCAGTTCTTC. Its translation is CASSLSGRSYNEQFF.

The rearrangement uses TRBV10-1 and TRBJ2-3, with D possibly TRBD2 on 5 matching bases. V gave up 4 bases and J gave up 7 bases, with 12 bases separating them. This CDR3 comprises 13 residues. The germline V gene has CDR1 WNHNN and CDR2 SYGVQD (reference sequence). CDR3 DNA sequence: TGCGCCAGCAGTGCTCTAGTCGGGAATACGCAGTATTTT. Its translation: CASSALVGNTQYF.

The rearrangement links TRBV18 to TRBJ2-7, with 7 positions matching TRBD1. The CDR3 loop spans 16 amino acids. Trimming took 2 bases from V and 2 from J; bases not matched to a gene: 9. Germline lookup yields CDR1 KGHSH and CDR2 LQKENI. The CDR3 region is CASSPTRQGLPYEQYF. CDR3 nucleotides: TGTGCCAGCTCACCAACACGACAGGGCCTACCCTACGAGCAGTACTTC.

The V gene is TRBV27, the J gene TRBJ2-7; TRBD1 agrees at 7 bases. The CDR3 is 13 amino acids. The V and J ends lost 5 bases and 4 bases, in that order; junction bases with no gene match: 5. Looked up from germline, CDR1 is MNHEY and CDR2 is SMNVEV (reference sequence). CDR3 DNA: TGTGCCAGCAGTCATCGACAGGGTTACGAGCAGTACTTC. This translates into CASSHRQGYEQYF.

CDR3: CASSFTTSGGASEQFF. CDR3 nucleotides: TGTGCCAGCAGCTTCACGACTAGCGGGGGGGCCAGTGAGCAGTTCTTC. V usage is TRBV5-4 and J usage is TRBJ2-1; 14 nucleotides align to TRBD2. J was trimmed by 9 bases and V by 2 bases; bases with no gene match: 7. CDR3 length equals 16 residues. CDR1 and CDR2 (germline): SGHNT, YYREEE (reference sequence).

The chain links TRBV7-9 to TRBJ1-2; no reliable D call. This CDR3 is 14 amino acids long. CDR1 is SEHNR and CDR2 is FQNEAQ in the germline V gene (reference sequence). V was clipped by 5 bases and J by 4 bases, with 14 bases between them. CDR3 DNA: TGTGCCAGCAGCGAGAGTCGAGATCTCTATGGCTACACCTTC. It specifies CASSESRDLYGYTF.

The CDR3: CASSSRLATDTQYF. The CDR3 bases are TGTGCCAGCAGTTCCCGACTAGCCACAGATACGCAGTATTTT. The chain recombines TRBV28 with TRBJ2-3, with TRBD2 matching over 7 bases. Germline V gives CDR1 MDHEN, CDR2 SYDVKM. This CDR3 region has 14 residues. The J segment lost 2 bases and the V segment lost 4 bases, leaving 3 bases of the junction unmatched.

The chain recombines TRBV30 with TRBJ2-7, with D unresolved. In germline, CDR1 is GTSNPN, CDR2 SVGIG (reference sequence). CDR3 size: 14 residues. V was shortened by 3 bases and J by 3 bases, with 15 bases between the two germline ends. CDR3 loop: CAWRAPGRLYEQYF. The CDR3 nucleotides read TGTGCCTGGAGGGCCCCCGGGCGCCTCTACGAGCAGTACTTC.

The chain has TRBV6-2 or TRBV6-3 and TRBJ1-4; maybe TRBD1 (6 bases). V was cut by 5 bases and J by 5 bases, with 15 bases left in between. CDR1 MNHEY and CDR2 SVGEGT come from the germline V gene. This CDR3 is 15 amino acids long. CDR3 in DNA: TGTGCCAGCAGTCTCGGACAGTTGTTGAATGAAAAACTGTTTTTT. It yields the protein CASSLGQLLNEKLFF.

This chain links TRBV6-2 or TRBV6-3 with TRBJ2-7; 9 bases align to TRBD1. The CDR3 covers 17 residues. Germline lookup yields CDR1 MNHEY and CDR2 SVGEGT. With 6 bases clipped from V and 1 base from J, the junction kept 13 bases outside the gene matches. CDR3: CASSLYTGGFVSYEQYF. For the CDR3, the DNA is TGTGCCAGCAGCCTCTACACAGGGGGCTTCGTGTCCTACGAGCAGTACTTC.

This clone was seen just once. The rearrangement uses TRBV18 and TRBJ2-5; D possibly corresponds to TRBD2 (5 bases). Trimming took off 4 bases at V and 5 bases at J, with 8 bases between the two ends. CDR3 length: 12 residues. Germline loops: CDR1 KGHSH, CDR2 LQKENI. The CDR3 DNA reads TGTGCCAGCTCACGTGGCGGGGAGACCCAGTACTTC. This gives the protein CASSRGGETQYF.

This chain joins TRBV6-2 or TRBV6-3 and TRBJ2-1, with D hard to call. In germline, CDR1 is MNHEY, CDR2 SVGEGT. V was trimmed by 5 bases and J by 9 bases, leaving 17 bases between them. This CDR3 has 14 amino acids. CDR3 in amino acids: CASSPASPPGEQFF. CDR3 bases: TGTGCCAGCAGTCCCGCCTCACCTCCGGGTGAGCAGTTCTTC.

The table lists this clone with a count of one. Other DNA sequences in this sample translate to the same CDR3. V and J are TRBV7-2 and TRBJ2-5, with D unresolved. Trimming took 1 base from V and 1 from J, leaving 4 bases between them. Germline CDR1 SGHTA, CDR2 FQGNSA. The CDR3 loop spans 13 amino acids. CDR3 loop: CASSLGPQETQYF. CDR3 nucleotide sequence: TGTGCCAGCAGCTTAGGTCCCCAAGAGACCCAGTACTTC.

V and J are TRBV6-6 and TRBJ2-4; D might be TRBD1 (6 bases). The CDR3 contains 14 residues. Germline CDR1 is MNHNY and CDR2 is SVGAGI (reference sequence). The germline V and J ends were trimmed by 5 bases and 6 bases, with 14 bases remaining between them. The CDR3 protein is CASSTGTIGNIQYF. The DNA of the CDR3 is TGTGCCAGCAGTACCGGGACAATCGGAAACATTCAGTACTTC.

This chain connects TRBV5-1 to TRBJ1-2; 10 bases map to TRBD1. CDR1 is SGHRS, CDR2 YFSETQ, per germline. J gave up 5 bases and V 0 bases, and 4 bases lay outside the gene matches. The CDR3 spans 15 residues. CDR3 loop: CASSLDPGQGYGYTF. The CDR3 coding sequence is TGCGCCAGCAGCTTGGATCCGGGACAGGGGTATGGCTACACCTTC. Filled out from reference TRBV5-1 and TRBJ1-2, the complete variable domain reads KAGVTQTPRYLIKTRGQQVTLSCSPISGHRSVSWYQQTPGQGLQFLFEYFSETQRNKGNFPGRFSGRQFSNSRSEMNVSTLELGDSALYLCASSLDPGQGYGYTFGSGTRLTVV.